The rows below give T cell receptor beta chains drawn from one sample of a study of OX40 agonist ivuxolimab in advanced cancers. The repertoire was sequenced with immunoSEQ multiplex PCR; TCRdb's copy has only in-frame clones and lacks some. The table records approximately 80,000 clones, about nine tenths of them present only once. The sample consisted of CD4+ or CD8+ T cells sorted from blood, taken in a trial of the OX40 agonist ivuxolimab. These receptors came from an adult with an advanced solid tumor such as melanoma, head and neck, liver or kidney cancer. Both conserved end residues are part of each CDR3. The order of the fields is J gene, D gene, V gene, clone size, CDR3 DNA, CDR3 protein. A D gene is named only where the DNA matches it firmly. Rows may omit the clone size; those that give it use once, few, many or a size class.

>TRBJ1-4|TRBD1|TRBV28|.
TGTGCCAGCAGTTTACAGGGGGCTAATGAAAAACTGTTTTTT
CASSLQGANEKLFF
>TRBJ2-7|TRBD1|TRBV30|.
TGTGCCTGGAGTGGTGATGGACAGGGCTACGAGCAGTACTTC
CAWSGDGQGYEQYF
>TRBJ1-6|.|TRBV14|.
TGTGCCAGCAGCCAAGTAAGGGAACGGAGCTCCTATAATTCACCCCTCCACTTT
CASSQVRERSSYNSPLHF
>TRBJ2-3|.|TRBV20-1|.
TGCAGTATTAGCACAGATACGCAGTATTTT
CSISTDTQYF
>TRBJ2-5|TRBD1|TRBV15|.
TGTGCCACCAGCAGAACGACAGGGGGAGGTTGGGAGACCCAGTACTTC
CATSRTTGGGWETQYF
>TRBJ2-3|TRBD1|TRBV6-1|.
TGTGCCAGCAGTACAGGGGAGCGGACAGATACGCAGTATTTT
CASSTGERTDTQYF
>TRBJ2-3|.|TRBV5-5|.
TGTGCCAGCAGCTTGGAGGGGACACCGACAGATACGCAGTATTTT
CASSLEGTPTDTQYF
>TRBJ1-4|.|TRBV6-1|few
TGTGCCAGCAGTGTCACAGGGCCCTATGAAAAACTGTTTTTT
CASSVTGPYEKLFF
>TRBJ1-2|TRBD1|TRBV19|.
TGTGCCAGTAGCCGACAGGGTTTCTATGGCTACACCTTC
CASSRQGFYGYTF
>TRBJ1-6|TRBD1|TRBV7-9|.
TGTGCCAGCAGCCGACGGACAGGGCCGAATTCACCCCTCCACTTT
CASSRRTGPNSPLHF
>TRBJ2-7|TRBD2|TRBV6-1|.
TGTGCCAGCAGTGAAAGGCTAGCGGGGGGGCAGGGCGAGCAGTACTTC
CASSERLAGGQGEQYF
>TRBJ1-4|.|TRBV6-1|.
TGTGCCAGCAACGTAATACTAAATGAAAAACTGTTTTTT
CASNVILNEKLFF
>TRBJ2-5|TRBD2|TRBV29-1|.
TGCAGCTCGTACGGGGGGGAGGAGGAGACCCAGTACTTC
CSSYGGEEETQYF
>TRBJ2-3|.|TRBV9|.
TGTGCCAGCAGCCCTACGCAGCTCACAGATACGCAGTATTTT
CASSPTQLTDTQYF
>TRBJ2-7|.|TRBV6-6|.
TGTGCCAGCAGTTACTCTAGGCACGAGCAGTACTTC
CASSYSRHEQYF
>TRBJ1-1|TRBD1|TRBV19|once
TGTGCCAGTAGTATCCGGGACAGGGCCACTGAAGCTTTCTTT
CASSIRDRATEAFF
>TRBJ1-6|.|TRBV6-1|.
TGTGCCAGCAGTGCCGTGGCCTATTCACCCCTCCACTTT
CASSAVAYSPLHF
>TRBJ1-6|TRBD1|TRBV7-2|.
TGTGCCAGCAGCTTACTGAAGGGGGCCAATTCACCCCTCCACTTT
CASSLLKGANSPLHF
>TRBJ2-5|.|TRBV28|.
TGTGCCAGCAGTGACAGAAGAGAGACCCAGTACTTC
CASSDRRETQYF
>TRBJ1-2|TRBD1|TRBV5-5|.
TGTGCCAGCAGGCGGACAGGGAACTATGGCTACACCTTC
CASRRTGNYGYTF
>TRBJ1-2|.|TRBV28|.
TGTGCCAGCAGTGCGAGTAGGGTCTATGGCTACACCTTC
CASSASRVYGYTF
>TRBJ1-4|TRBD1|TRBV28|.
TGTGCCACCTCCGGGACAGGGATAGAAAAACTGTTTTTT
CATSGTGIEKLFF
>TRBJ2-3|.|TRBV6-5|.
TGTGCCAGCAGGTTGGAGGGGGCTAGGACAGATACGCAGTATTTT
CASRLEGARTDTQYF
>TRBJ1-1|.|TRBV7-2|.
TGTGCCAGCACCTCTATGAACACTGAAGCTTTCTTT
CASTSMNTEAFF